Each of the 28 T cell receptor beta chains below was sequenced from the same sample in a study of T cell repertoires in cytomegalovirus infection. TCRdb reanalysed the reads using MiXCR and keeps one entry per CDR3 protein. The sample carries 290,000 or so distinct CDR3 sequences, roughly 24% recorded once. The sample comprised PBMCs. The receptors originated from a human donor in good health (CMV status not recorded). Some clones in this sample may be carry-over from other donors' samples.

The genes are TRBV20-1 and TRBJ2-1; the match to TRBD2 covers 9 bases. Germline V gene lookup returns CDR1 DFQATT and CDR2 SNEGSKA (reference sequence). This CDR3 comprises 14 residues. Losses at the gene ends were 6 bases for V and 3 bases for J; bases not matched to a gene: 6. CDR3 residues: CSAPIAGVYNEQFF. CDR3 nucleotide sequence: TGCAGTGCCCCGATAGCGGGGGTCTACAATGAGCAGTTCTTC.

With respect to this clonotype: The conserved phenylalanine or tryptophan is not found at the CDR3 terminus, so this likely reflects a read error. This sequence joins TRBV12-3 or TRBV12-4 and TRBJ2-7; D uncertain. With 6 bases removed from V and 5 bases from J, the gap between germline ends came to 11 bases. This CDR3 has 12 residues. The CDR3 here is CASSRVVDEQYL. The CDR3 DNA is TGTGCCAGCAGCCGAGTAGTCGACGAGCAGTACTTA.

This chain uses TRBV5-1 with TRBJ2-7; D remains ambiguous. This CDR3 contains 11 residues. The V end lost 5 bases, the J end lost 3 bases, and 6 bases lay between the germline ends. Germline V lookup: CDR1 SGHRS, CDR2 YFSETQ. The chain's CDR3 is CASRANYEQYF. In DNA, the CDR3 is TGCGCCAGCAGGGCCAACTACGAGCAGTACTTC.

This clonotype was seen many times. The chain has TRBV2 and TRBJ1-1; possibly TRBD1 for D (5 bases). Germline-derived CDR1 and CDR2 are SNHLY and FYNNEI. This CDR3 is built from 13 residues. The ends were cut back, 7 bases at V and 6 bases at J, with 15 bases in the middle. CDR3 residues: CASNVMGESEAFF. DNA of the CDR3: TGTGCCAGCAATGTTATGGGGGAGTCTGAAGCTTTCTTT.

This clonotype was observed many times. This chain links TRBV7-3 with TRBJ2-1; 8 bases are shared with TRBD1. Trimming removed 3 bases from V and 5 bases from J; junction bases left unmatched: 0. Germline CDR1 reads SGHTA; CDR2 reads FQGTGA. CDR3 length: 13 residues. CDR3 bases: TGTGCCAGCAGCTTGGGACAGGACAATGAGCAGTTCTTC. It codes for CASSLGQDNEQFF.

The chain employs TRBV2 and TRBJ2-3; D is possibly TRBD1 (5 bases). The germline V and J ends were trimmed by 9 bases and 3 bases, with 10 bases remaining between them. The CDR3 is 12 amino acids. Per germline, CDR1 SNHLY and CDR2 FYNNEI. The CDR3 loop reads CASETDTDTQYF. CDR3 nucleotide sequence: TGTGCCAGTGAGACAGATACAGATACGCAGTATTTT.

The chain links TRBV24-1 to TRBJ2-5; D is perhaps TRBD1 (5 bases). Germline V lookup: CDR1 KGHDR, CDR2 SFDVKD. The CDR3 extends over 16 amino acids. Trimming shortened V by 5 bases and J by 2 bases, and 17 bases separated the two germline ends. The CDR3 region is CATSVRQPETQETQYF. The CDR3 nucleotides read TGTGCCACCAGTGTACGACAGCCGGAAACTCAAGAGACCCAGTACTTC.

The rearrangement joins TRBV19 to TRBJ2-1, with TRBD2 matching over 11 bases. CDR3 size: 17 residues. The trim removed 5 bases at V and 5 bases at J, leaving 11 bases unmatched. Germline CDR1 LNHDA, CDR2 SQIVND (reference sequence). The CDR3 region is CASSLGLAGRANNEQFF. For the CDR3, the DNA is TGTGCCAGTAGTCTTGGACTAGCGGGCCGAGCGAACAATGAGCAGTTCTTC.

The gene calls are TRBV20-1 and TRBJ2-5; D remains unclear. Germline CDR1 DFQATT, CDR2 SNEGSKA (reference sequence). The CDR3 length is 13 residues. V was pared by 0 bases and J by 0 bases, with 5 bases between. The CDR3 spells CSARDSNQETQYF. The DNA for the CDR3 is TGCAGTGCTAGAGATAGCAACCAAGAGACCCAGTACTTC.

This clonotype was recorded at least ten times. The chain couples TRBV11-2 to TRBJ2-1, with no clear D. V gave up 2 bases and J gave up 7 bases, with 18 bases separating them. The V gene's germline CDR1 is SGHAT and CDR2 FQNNGV. The CDR3 is 16 amino acids. The CDR3 bases are TGTGCCAGCAGCTTAAGTGCGGCCTCCCTCGGGAATGAGCAGTTCTTC. Translation: CASSLSAASLGNEQFF.

This rearrangement joins TRBV5-4 to TRBJ1-2; D is unclear. Germline CDR1 reads SGHNT; CDR2 reads YYREEE (reference sequence). This CDR3 has 13 residues. V was shortened by 1 base and J by 8 bases, with 12 bases between the two germline ends. CDR3 sequence: CASSLQEGLGYTF. As DNA, the CDR3 is TGTGCCAGCAGCTTGCAAGAAGGGCTGGGCTACACCTTC.

The CDR3 region is CASTPDTSNQPQHF. The CDR3 region has the DNA TGTGCCAGCACACCCGACACTAGCAATCAGCCCCAGCATTTT. The chain employs TRBV2 and TRBJ1-5; D ambiguous. Trimming left V 7 bases short and J 0 bases short, with 10 bases between. CDR1 and CDR2 from the germline V gene are SNHLY and FYNNEI. The CDR3 totals 14 residues.

Only a few counts were recorded for this clonotype. V and J are TRBV5-4 and TRBJ2-1; TRBD2 aligns across 10 bases. From germline, CDR1 is SGHNT and CDR2 YYREEE (reference sequence). After removal of 7 bases from V and 6 bases from J, the junction contained 13 bases not matched to a gene. The CDR3 is 16 amino acids. The CDR3 reads CASSKSGRADGNEQFF. DNA of the CDR3: TGTGCCAGCTCAAAAAGCGGGAGGGCCGATGGCAATGAGCAGTTCTTC.

The chain carries TRBV6-2 or TRBV6-3 and TRBJ2-7; perhaps TRBD1 as D (5 bases). Germline CDR1 and CDR2: MNHEY and SVGEGT. This CDR3 contains 14 residues. V was shortened by 6 bases and J by 3 bases, with 15 bases between the two germline ends. The CDR3 DNA is TGTGCCAGCAGACGAGACAGAGATGTCTACGAGCAGTACTTC. This codes for CASRRDRDVYEQYF.

The chain links TRBV10-3 to TRBJ2-5, with TRBD1 as a possible D gene (5 bases). Trimming stripped 4 bases from V and 4 bases from J, with 13 bases between. Germline V gene lookup returns CDR1 ENHRY and CDR2 SYGVKD. The CDR3 covers 14 residues. The CDR3 protein is CAISGSGILETQYF. CDR3 coding DNA: TGTGCCATCAGTGGATCAGGGATTCTAGAGACCCAGTACTTC.

This clonotype was observed at least ten times. The chain couples TRBV7-2 to TRBJ2-7, with 7 positions matching TRBD2. There are 15 residues in the CDR3. Trimming cost V 5 bases and J 1 base; bases outside gene matches: 8. Germline CDR1 SGHTA, CDR2 FQGNSA. The CDR3 nucleotides read TGTGCCAGCAGCGTCACCAGGGAGGGGTCCTACGAGCAGTACTTC. This translates into CASSVTREGSYEQYF.

This clonotype was counted many times. The chain links TRBV7-2 to TRBJ1-5; tentative D call: TRBD1 (6 bases). V lost 5 bases to trimming and J lost 4 bases, with 18 bases between them. This CDR3 is built from 16 residues. CDR1 SGHTA and CDR2 FQGNSA come from the germline V gene. The chain's CDR3 is CASSIGPRQGNQPQHF. In nucleotides, the CDR3 is TGTGCCAGCAGCATCGGCCCGCGGCAGGGGAATCAGCCCCAGCATTTT. Filled out from reference TRBV7-2 and TRBJ1-5, the complete variable domain reads GAGVSQSPSNKVTEKGKDVELRCDPISGHTALYWYRQSLGQGLEFLIYFQGNSAPDKSGLPSDRFSAERTGGSVSTLTIQRTQQEDSAVYLCASSIGPRQGNQPQHFGDGTRLSIL.

The rearrangement uses TRBV27 and TRBJ2-1; 11 nucleotides match TRBD2. Germline CDR1 MNHEY, CDR2 SMNVEV (reference sequence). This CDR3 is 12 amino acids long. After removal of 5 bases from V and 10 bases from J, the junction contained 1 base not matched to a gene. The CDR3 here is CASSGTSGEQFF. The CDR3 DNA reads TGTGCCAGCAGTGGGACTAGCGGCGAGCAGTTCTTC.

The table lists this clonotype with many counts. The chain employs TRBV7-9 and TRBJ1-6, with D perhaps matching TRBD1 (6 bases). The CDR3 runs 15 residues. Germline-derived CDR1 and CDR2 are SEHNR and FQNEAQ (reference sequence). The ends were cut back, 3 bases at V and 8 bases at J, with 14 bases in the middle. CDR3 protein: CASSFNRDPDSPLHF. CDR3 sequence (DNA): TGTGCCAGCAGCTTCAACAGGGACCCGGATTCACCCCTCCACTTT.

This clonotype was picked up a small number of times. V and J are TRBV7-9 and TRBJ1-2, with D unclear. Germline V CDR1 and CDR2: SEHNR, FQNEAQ (reference sequence). CDR3 length: 11 residues. Deletions cut 5 bases from V and 4 bases from J, with 5 bases between. The CDR3 here is CASSHSYGYTF. The CDR3 DNA reads TGTGCCAGCAGCCACTCCTATGGCTACACCTTC.

The sample holds many counts of this clonotype. The chain combines TRBV12-3 or TRBV12-4 with TRBJ2-7; 12 nucleotides match TRBD1. The CDR3 consists of 15 residues. The J segment lost 5 bases and the V segment lost 6 bases, leaving 8 bases of the junction unmatched. DNA for the CDR3: TGTGCCAGCAGCACCGGGACAGGGGGCATCGACGAGCAGTACTTC. Translated: CASSTGTGGIDEQYF.

CDR3 in DNA: TGTGCCAGCAGCCCCGTTGGGAGGGGCAGGAAGTATTTT. Translated: CASSPVGRGRKYF. The chain recombines TRBV7-9 with TRBJ2-3; 7 nucleotides agree with TRBD2. In germline, CDR1 is SEHNR, CDR2 FQNEAQ (reference sequence). V lost 5 bases, J lost 13 bases, and 12 bases stayed unmatched. The CDR3 is 13 amino acids. Combining the CDR3 with reference TRBV7-9 and TRBJ2-3 gives the whole variable domain DTGVSQNPRHKITKRGQNVTFRCDPISEHNRLYWYRQTLGQGPEFLTYFQNEAQLEKSRLLSDRFSAERPKGSFSTLEIQRTEQGDSAMYLCASSPVGRGRKYFGPGTRLTVL.

This clonotype was counted a few times. V usage is TRBV20-1 and J usage is TRBJ2-1; D tentatively fits TRBD1 or TRBD2 (5 bases each). The V gene's germline CDR1 is DFQATT and CDR2 SNEGSKA (reference sequence). Deletions cut 3 bases from V and 0 bases from J, with 9 bases between. The CDR3 spans 14 residues. The CDR3 coding sequence is TGCAGTGCTAGCGGGACCAGCTCCTACAATGAGCAGTTCTTC. It codes for CSASGTSSYNEQFF.

This clonotype was seen a few times. The chain couples TRBV20-1 to TRBJ2-1, with 12 bases fitting TRBD2. J was trimmed by 10 bases and V by 2 bases; bases with no gene match: 9. CDR3 size: 15 residues. CDR1 is DFQATT and CDR2 is SNEGSKA in the germline V gene (reference sequence). This CDR3 is CSARLSSGGAGEQFF. CDR3 nucleotides: TGCAGTGCTAGACTCTCTAGCGGGGGGGCCGGAGAGCAGTTCTTC.

This clonotype was counted many times. This chain joins TRBV7-2 and TRBJ2-2, with a tentative D call TRBD1 (6 bases). The CDR3 consists of 13 residues. V lost 3 bases and J 6 bases, leaving 8 bases between the germline ends. Looked up from germline, CDR1 is SGHTA and CDR2 is FQGNSA. The DNA of the CDR3 is TGTGCCAGCAGCTTTCGACAGGCCGGGGAGCTGTTTTTT. It is translated as CASSFRQAGELFF. Drawing the rest from reference TRBV7-2 and TRBJ2-2, the complete variable domain is GAGVSQSPSNKVTEKGKDVELRCDPISGHTALYWYRQSLGQGLEFLIYFQGNSAPDKSGLPSDRFSAERTGGSVSTLTIQRTQQEDSAVYLCASSFRQAGELFFGEGSRLTVL.

At least ten counts were recorded for this clonotype. The chain links TRBV19 to TRBJ2-5, with TRBD1 identical over 9 bases. This CDR3 region has 17 residues. The V and J ends lost 5 bases and 4 bases, in that order; junction bases with no gene match: 14. The V gene's germline CDR1 is LNHDA and CDR2 SQIVND (reference sequence). The CDR3 DNA sequence: TGTGCCAGTAGTCTTTTCGGCTCTACGACAGGGGGAGAGACCCAGTACTTC. Protein sequence: CASSLFGSTTGGETQYF.

This clonotype has just a few counts. The V call is TRBV10-1, the J call TRBJ2-3; TRBD2 aligns across 7 bases. J was trimmed by 0 bases and V by 5 bases; bases with no gene match: 2. The germline gives CDR1 WNHNN, CDR2 SYGVQD (reference sequence). The CDR3 runs 14 residues. The CDR3 loop is CASSKAGSTDTQYF. The CDR3 nucleotides are TGCGCCAGCAGTAAAGCGGGAAGCACAGATACGCAGTATTTT.

V gene TRBV14 combines with J gene TRBJ2-7; D possibly corresponds to TRBD2 (6 bases). This CDR3 has 13 amino acids. Germline CDR1 is SGHDN and CDR2 is FVKESK. The ends were cut back, 1 base at V and 7 bases at J, with 11 bases in the middle. For the CDR3, the DNA is TGTGCCAGCAGCCAAGCTATTGGGGGGGAGCAGTACTTC. Translating gives CASSQAIGGEQYF. The variable domain in full, with the rest retrieved from reference TRBV14 and TRBJ2-7, is EAGVTQFPSHSVIEKGQTVTLRCDPISGHDNLYWYRRVMGKEIKFLLHFVKESKQDESGMPNNRFLAERTGGTYSTLKVQPAELEDSGVYFCASSQAIGGEQYFGPGTRLTVT.